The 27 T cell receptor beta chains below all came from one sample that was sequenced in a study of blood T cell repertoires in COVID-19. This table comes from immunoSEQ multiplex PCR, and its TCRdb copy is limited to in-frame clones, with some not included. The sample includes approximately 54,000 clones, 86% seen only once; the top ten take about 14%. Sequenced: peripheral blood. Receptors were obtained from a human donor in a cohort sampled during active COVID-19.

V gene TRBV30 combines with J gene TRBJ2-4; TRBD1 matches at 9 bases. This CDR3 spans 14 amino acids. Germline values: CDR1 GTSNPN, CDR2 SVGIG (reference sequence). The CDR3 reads CAQQTGGATNIQYF. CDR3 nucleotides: TGTGCGCAACAGACAGGGGGAGCGACAAACATTCAGTACTTC.

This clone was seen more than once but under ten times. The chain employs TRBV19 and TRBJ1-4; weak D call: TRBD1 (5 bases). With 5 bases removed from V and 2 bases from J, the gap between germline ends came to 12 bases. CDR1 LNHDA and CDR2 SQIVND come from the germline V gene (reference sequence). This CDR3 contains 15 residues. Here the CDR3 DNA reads TGTGCCAGTAGTCACGCAGGGACTACTAATGAAAAACTGTTTTTT. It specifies CASSHAGTTNEKLFF. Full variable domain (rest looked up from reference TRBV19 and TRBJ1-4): DGGITQSPKYLFRKEGQNVTLSCEQNLNHDAMYWYRQDPGQGLRLIYYSQIVNDFQKGDIAEGYSVSREKKESFPLTVTSAQKNPTAFYLCASSHAGTTNEKLFFGSGTQLSVL.

The CDR3 region has the DNA TGCGCCAGCAGCCAAGGAACCCGGTACGAGCAGTACTTC. Protein: CASSQGTRYEQYF. J is TRBJ2-7 and V is TRBV4-1; D gene ambiguous. Germline V CDR1 and CDR2: MGHRA, YSYEKL. There are 13 residues in the CDR3. The V and J ends lost 1 base and 4 bases respectively, with 8 bases between them.

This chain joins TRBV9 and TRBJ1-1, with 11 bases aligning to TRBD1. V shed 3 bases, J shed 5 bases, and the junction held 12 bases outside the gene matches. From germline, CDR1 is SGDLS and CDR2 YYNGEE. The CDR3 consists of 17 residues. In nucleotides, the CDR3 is TGTGCCAGCAGCGCACCTCCCGGACAGGGGGCCGCGACTGAAGCTTTCTTT. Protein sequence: CASSAPPGQGAATEAFF.

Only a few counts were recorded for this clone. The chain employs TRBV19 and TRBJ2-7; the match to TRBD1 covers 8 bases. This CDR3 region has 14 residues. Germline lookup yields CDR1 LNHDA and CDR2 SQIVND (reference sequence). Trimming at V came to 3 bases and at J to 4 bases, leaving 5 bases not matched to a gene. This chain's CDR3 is CASSIGQGRYEQYF. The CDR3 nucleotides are TGTGCCAGTAGTATCGGACAGGGTAGGTACGAGCAGTACTTC.

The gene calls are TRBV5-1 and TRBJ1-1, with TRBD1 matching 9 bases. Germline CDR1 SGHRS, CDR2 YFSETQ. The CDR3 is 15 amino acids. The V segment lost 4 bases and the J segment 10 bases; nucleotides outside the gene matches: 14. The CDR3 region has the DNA TGCGCCAGCAGCACTCTGGGACAGGGTGTCGTCCCAGCTTTCTTT. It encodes CASSTLGQGVVPAFF.

This CDR3 is CASRLSGSPNNEQFF. The CDR3 DNA reads TGTGCCAGTAGGCTTAGCGGGAGTCCCAACAATGAGCAGTTCTTC. The V call is TRBV19, the J call TRBJ2-1; 9 bases map to TRBD2. V gave up 6 bases and J gave up 5 bases; unmatched junction bases: 8. Germline V lookup: CDR1 LNHDA, CDR2 SQIVND (reference sequence). CDR3 length: 15 residues.

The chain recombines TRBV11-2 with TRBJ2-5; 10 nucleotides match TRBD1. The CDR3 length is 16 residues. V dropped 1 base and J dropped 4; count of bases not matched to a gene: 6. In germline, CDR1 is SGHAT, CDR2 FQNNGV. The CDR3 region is CASSLAQTGGLETQYF. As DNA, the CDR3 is TGTGCCAGCAGCTTAGCACAGACAGGGGGCTTAGAGACCCAGTACTTC.

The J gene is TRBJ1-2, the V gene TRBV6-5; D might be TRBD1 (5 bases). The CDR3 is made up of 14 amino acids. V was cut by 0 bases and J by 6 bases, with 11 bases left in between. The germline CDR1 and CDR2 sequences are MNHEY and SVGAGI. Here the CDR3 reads CASSYSRPGHGYTF. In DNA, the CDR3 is TGTGCCAGCAGTTACTCCCGGCCAGGGCATGGCTACACCTTC.

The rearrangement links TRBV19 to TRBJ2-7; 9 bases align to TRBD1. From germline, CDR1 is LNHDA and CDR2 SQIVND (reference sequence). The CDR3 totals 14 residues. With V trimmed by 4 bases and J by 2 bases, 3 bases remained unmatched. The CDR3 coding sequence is TGTGCCAGTAGTAGACAGGGGGGTCCCTACGAGCAGTACTTC. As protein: CASSRQGGPYEQYF.

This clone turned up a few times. For the CDR3, the DNA is TGTGCCAGCAGCGTAGGAATCGGGTCAGATACGCAGTATTTT. This codes for CASSVGIGSDTQYF. The chain employs TRBV9 and TRBJ2-3; D ambiguous. CDR3 length: 14 residues. With 0 bases removed from V and 4 bases from J, the gap between germline ends came to 9 bases. Germline CDR1 reads SGDLS; CDR2 reads YYNGEE.

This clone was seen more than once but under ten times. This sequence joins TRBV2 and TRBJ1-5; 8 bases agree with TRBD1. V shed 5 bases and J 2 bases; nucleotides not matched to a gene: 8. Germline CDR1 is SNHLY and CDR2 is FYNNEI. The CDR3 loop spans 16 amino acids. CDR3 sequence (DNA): TGTGCCAGCAGTAACTTCCCGGGACAGGGCAATCAGCCCCAGCATTTT. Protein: CASSNFPGQGNQPQHF.

The CDR3 region is CASSLEGGGYNEQFF. CDR3 in DNA: TGTGCCAGCAGTTTGGAGGGAGGGGGGTACAATGAGCAGTTCTTC. The chain uses TRBV27 and TRBJ2-1, with D tentatively TRBD2 (7 bases). This CDR3 spans 15 amino acids. V dropped 3 bases and J dropped 4 bases, with 13 bases sitting between them. CDR1 and CDR2 from the germline V gene are MNHEY and SMNVEV (reference sequence).

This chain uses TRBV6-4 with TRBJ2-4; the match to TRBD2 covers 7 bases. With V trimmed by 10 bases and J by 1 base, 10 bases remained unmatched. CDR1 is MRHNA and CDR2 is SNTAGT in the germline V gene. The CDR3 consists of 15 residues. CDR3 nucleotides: TGTGCCACCGAGGACCCCGGGGGGGCCAAAAACATTCAGTACTTC. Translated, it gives CATEDPGGAKNIQYF.

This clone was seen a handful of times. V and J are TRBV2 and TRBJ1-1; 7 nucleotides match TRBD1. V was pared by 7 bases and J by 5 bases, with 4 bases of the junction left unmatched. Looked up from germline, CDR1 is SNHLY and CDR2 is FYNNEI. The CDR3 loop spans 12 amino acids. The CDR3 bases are TGTGCCAGCACGACCAGGGGGACTGAAGCTTTCTTT. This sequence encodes CASTTRGTEAFF.

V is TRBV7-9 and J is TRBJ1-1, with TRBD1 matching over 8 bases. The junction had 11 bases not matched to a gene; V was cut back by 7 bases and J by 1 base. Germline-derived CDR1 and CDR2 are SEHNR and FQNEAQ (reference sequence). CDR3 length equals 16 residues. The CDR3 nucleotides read TGTGCCAGCATCAACAGCTTAGGGACAGGGAACACTGAAGCTTTCTTT. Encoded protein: CASINSLGTGNTEAFF.

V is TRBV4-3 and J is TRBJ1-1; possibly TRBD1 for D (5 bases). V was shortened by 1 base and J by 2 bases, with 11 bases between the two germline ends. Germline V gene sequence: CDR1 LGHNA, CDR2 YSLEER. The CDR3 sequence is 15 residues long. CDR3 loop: CASSQGVGANTEAFF. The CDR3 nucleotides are TGCGCCAGCAGCCAAGGGGTAGGGGCCAACACTGAAGCTTTCTTT.

The CDR3 sequence: CASSPGTSDYEQYF. CDR3 DNA sequence: TGTGCCAGCAGCCCCGGGACTAGTGACTACGAGCAGTACTTC. This chain uses TRBV7-6 with TRBJ2-7; 8 bases agree with TRBD2. Germline assignment: CDR1 SGHVS and CDR2 FNYEAQ. The CDR3 consists of 14 residues. V shed 5 bases and J 3 bases; nucleotides not matched to a gene: 6.

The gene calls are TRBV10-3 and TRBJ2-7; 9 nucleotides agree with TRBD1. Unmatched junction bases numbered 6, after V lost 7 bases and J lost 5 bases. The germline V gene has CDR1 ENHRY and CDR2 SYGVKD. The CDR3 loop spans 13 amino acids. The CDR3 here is CAITPDRGHEQYF. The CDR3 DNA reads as TGTGCCATCACCCCGGACAGGGGCCACGAGCAGTACTTC.

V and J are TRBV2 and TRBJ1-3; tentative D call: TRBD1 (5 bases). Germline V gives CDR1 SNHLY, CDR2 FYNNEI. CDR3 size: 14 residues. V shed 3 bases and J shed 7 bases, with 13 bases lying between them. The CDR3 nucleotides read TGTGCCAGCAGTGAGAGTAGGTCAGGGAACACCATATATTTT. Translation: CASSESRSGNTIYF.

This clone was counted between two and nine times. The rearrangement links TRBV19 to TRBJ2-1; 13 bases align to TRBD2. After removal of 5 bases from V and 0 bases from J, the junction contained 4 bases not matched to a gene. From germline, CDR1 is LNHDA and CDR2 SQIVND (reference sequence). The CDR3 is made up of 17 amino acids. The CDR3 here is CASSGTSGRASYNEQFF. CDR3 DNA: TGTGCCAGTAGTGGCACTAGCGGGAGGGCCTCCTACAATGAGCAGTTCTTC.

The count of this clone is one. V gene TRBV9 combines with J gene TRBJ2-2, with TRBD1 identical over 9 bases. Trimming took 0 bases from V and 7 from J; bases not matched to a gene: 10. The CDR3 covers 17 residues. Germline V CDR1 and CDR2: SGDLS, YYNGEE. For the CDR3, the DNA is TGTGCCAGCAGCGTAGCTACAGGGGGCGGAATTGGCGGGGAGCTGTTTTTT. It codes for CASSVATGGGIGGELFF. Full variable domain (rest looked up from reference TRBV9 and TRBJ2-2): DSGVTQTPKHLITATGQRVTLRCSPRSGDLSVYWYQQSLDQGLQFLIQYYNGEERAKGNILERFSAQQFPDLHSELNLSSLELGDSALYFCASSVATGGGIGGELFFGEGSRLTVL.

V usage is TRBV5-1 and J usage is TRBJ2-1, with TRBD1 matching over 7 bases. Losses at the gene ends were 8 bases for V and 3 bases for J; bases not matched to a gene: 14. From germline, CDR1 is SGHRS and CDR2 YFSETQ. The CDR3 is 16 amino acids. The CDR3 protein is CASSEDRFAGYNEQFF. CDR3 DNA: TGCGCCAGTAGTGAGGACAGGTTTGCGGGCTACAATGAGCAGTTCTTC.

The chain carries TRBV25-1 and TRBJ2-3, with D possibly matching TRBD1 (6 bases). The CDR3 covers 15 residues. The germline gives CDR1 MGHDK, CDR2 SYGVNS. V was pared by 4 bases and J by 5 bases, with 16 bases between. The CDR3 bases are TGTGCCAGCAGTGCCCCTAAGGGGGTAGAAGATACGCAGTATTTT. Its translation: CASSAPKGVEDTQYF.

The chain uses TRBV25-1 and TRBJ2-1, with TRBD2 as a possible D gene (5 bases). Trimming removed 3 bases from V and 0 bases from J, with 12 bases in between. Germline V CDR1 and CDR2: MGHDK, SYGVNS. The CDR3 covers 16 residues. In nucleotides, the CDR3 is TGTGCCAGCAGTGATTTCAGCGCGGGCTCCTACAATGAGCAGTTCTTC. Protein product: CASSDFSAGSYNEQFF.

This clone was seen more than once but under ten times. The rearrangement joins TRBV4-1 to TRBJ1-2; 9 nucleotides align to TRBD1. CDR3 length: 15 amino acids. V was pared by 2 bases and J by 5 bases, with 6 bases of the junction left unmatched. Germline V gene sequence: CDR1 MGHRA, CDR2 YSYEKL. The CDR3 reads CASSQTGTGKYGYTF. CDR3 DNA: TGCGCCAGCAGCCAAACCGGGACAGGGAAATATGGCTACACCTTC.

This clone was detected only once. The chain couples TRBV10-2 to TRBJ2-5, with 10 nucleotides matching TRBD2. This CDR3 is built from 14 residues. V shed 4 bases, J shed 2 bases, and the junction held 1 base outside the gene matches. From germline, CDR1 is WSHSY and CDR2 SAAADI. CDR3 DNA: TGCGCCAGCAGTGGACTAGCGGGTCAAGAGACCCAGTACTTC. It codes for CASSGLAGQETQYF.